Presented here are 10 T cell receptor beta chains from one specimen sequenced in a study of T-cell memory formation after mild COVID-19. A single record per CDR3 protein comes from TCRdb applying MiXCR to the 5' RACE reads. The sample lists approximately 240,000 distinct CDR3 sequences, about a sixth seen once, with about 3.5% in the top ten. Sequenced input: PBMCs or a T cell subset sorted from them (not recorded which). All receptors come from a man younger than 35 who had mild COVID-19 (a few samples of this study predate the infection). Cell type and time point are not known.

CDR3 sequence: CASTKFRGTEAFF. CDR3 bases: TGTGCCAGCACCAAATTCAGGGGGACTGAAGCTTTCTTT. The rearrangement links TRBV12-3 or TRBV12-4 to TRBJ1-1; TRBD1 agrees at 7 bases. The CDR3 covers 13 residues. J gave up 5 bases and V 7 bases, and 7 bases lay outside the gene matches.

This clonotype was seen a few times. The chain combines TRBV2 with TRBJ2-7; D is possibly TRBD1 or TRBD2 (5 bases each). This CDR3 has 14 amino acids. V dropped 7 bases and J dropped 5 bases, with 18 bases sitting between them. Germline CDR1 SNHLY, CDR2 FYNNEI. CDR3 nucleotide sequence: TGTGCCAGCACCCGAGGGGCCACCGATCACGAGCAGTACGTC. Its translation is CASTRGATDHEQYV.

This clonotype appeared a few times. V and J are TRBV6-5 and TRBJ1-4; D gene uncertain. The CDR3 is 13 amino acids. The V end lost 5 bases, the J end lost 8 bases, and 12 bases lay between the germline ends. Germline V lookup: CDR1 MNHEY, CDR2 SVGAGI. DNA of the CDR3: TGTGCCAGCAGTGGTATAGGGCGGGAAAAACTGTTTTTT. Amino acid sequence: CASSGIGREKLFF.

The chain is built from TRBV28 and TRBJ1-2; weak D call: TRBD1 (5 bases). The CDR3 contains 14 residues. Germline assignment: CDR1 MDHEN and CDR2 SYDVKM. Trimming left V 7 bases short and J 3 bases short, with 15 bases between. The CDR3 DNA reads TGTGCCAGCATCCCAGTGGGAGGGGACTATGGCTACACCTTC. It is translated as CASIPVGGDYGYTF.

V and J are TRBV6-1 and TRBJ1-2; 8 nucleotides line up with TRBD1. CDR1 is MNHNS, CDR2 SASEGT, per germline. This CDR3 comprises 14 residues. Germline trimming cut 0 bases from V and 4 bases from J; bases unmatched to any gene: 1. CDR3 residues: CASSEAQGAYGYTF. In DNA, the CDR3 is TGTGCCAGCAGTGAAGCGCAGGGGGCCTATGGCTACACCTTC.

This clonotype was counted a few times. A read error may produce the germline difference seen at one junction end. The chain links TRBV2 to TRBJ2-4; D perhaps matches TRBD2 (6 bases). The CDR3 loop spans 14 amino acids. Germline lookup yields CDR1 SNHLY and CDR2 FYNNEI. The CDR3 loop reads CASSQAGPKNIQYF. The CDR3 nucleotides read TGTGCCAGCAGTCAAGCGGGTCCCAAAAACATTCAGTACTTC.

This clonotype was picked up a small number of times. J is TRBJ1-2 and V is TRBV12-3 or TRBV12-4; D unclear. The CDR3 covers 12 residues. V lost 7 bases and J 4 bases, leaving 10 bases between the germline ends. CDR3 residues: CASTRPSYGYTF. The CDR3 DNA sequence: TGTGCCAGCACCCGACCTAGCTATGGCTACACCTTC.

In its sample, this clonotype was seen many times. CDR3 DNA: TGTGCCAGCAGCCTCACGATAGATACGCAGTATTTT. Its protein is CASSLTIDTQYF. The J gene is TRBJ2-3, the V gene TRBV11-2; unclear D gene. Looked up from germline, CDR1 is SGHAT and CDR2 is FQNNGV. The ends were cut back, 5 bases at V and 5 bases at J, with 8 bases in the middle. The CDR3 contains 12 residues.

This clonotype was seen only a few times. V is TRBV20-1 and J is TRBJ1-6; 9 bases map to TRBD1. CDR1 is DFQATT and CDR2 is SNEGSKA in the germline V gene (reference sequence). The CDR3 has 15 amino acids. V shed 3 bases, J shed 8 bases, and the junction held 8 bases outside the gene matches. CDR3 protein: CSARGWTGEDSPLHF. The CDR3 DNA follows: TGCAGTGCTAGGGGTTGGACAGGGGAGGATTCACCCCTCCACTTT.

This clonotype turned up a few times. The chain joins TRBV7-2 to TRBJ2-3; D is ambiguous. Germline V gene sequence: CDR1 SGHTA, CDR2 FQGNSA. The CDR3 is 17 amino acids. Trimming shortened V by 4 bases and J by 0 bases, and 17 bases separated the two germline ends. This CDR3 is CASSSKAGWVSTDTQYF. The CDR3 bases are TGTGCCAGCAGCTCAAAGGCTGGATGGGTGAGCACAGATACGCAGTATTTT. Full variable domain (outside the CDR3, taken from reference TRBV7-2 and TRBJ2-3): GAGVSQSPSNKVTEKGKDVELRCDPISGHTALYWYRQSLGQGLEFLIYFQGNSAPDKSGLPSDRFSAERTGGSVSTLTIQRTQQEDSAVYLCASSSKAGWVSTDTQYFGPGTRLTVL.